This T cell receptor (beta chain) was recorded in a study of memory CD4+ T cells and cytomegalovirus serostatus. At the level of the study: Donors were healthy Belgian adults, fewer than ten CMV seropositive and 20 to 30 seronegative. Study-wide points: Median bootstrapped AUC for CMV status was about 0.94 originally, less than 0.93 US-trained. About 40% of the roughly 160 known CMV-associated TCRbeta sequences appeared in CD4+ memory.

TCRdb's copy holds only in-frame clones and misses some; the assay was immunoSEQ multiplex PCR. The sample has 45,000 to 65,000 clones, about 73% seen once. Germline V gene data show CDR1 as SNHLY and CDR2 as FYNNEI. The length of the CDR3 is 12 residues. V dropped 11 bases and J dropped 3 bases, with 14 bases sitting between them. Single viable CD3+CD4+CD8-CD45RO+ cells were sorted as the memory CD4+ T cells. Donors' CMV status reflects serum IgG against pp150, pp28, p38, p52. Note on this clone: Its target is not known.

Sequenced material: memory CD4+ T cells from blood. This chain links TRBV2 with TRBJ2-7; no definite D call. The clonotype comes from an adult in good health and CMV-seronegative. The CDR3 bases are TGTGCCGGCTCCCCGGACGTCTACGAGCAGTACTTC. Translated: CAGSPDVYEQYF.